This entry describes one T cell receptor (beta chain). Antigen: not known. Other DNA sequences in the same sample also yield this CDR3. CDR3 length equals 13 residues. V lost 4 bases, J lost 5 bases, and 10 bases lay in between. Germline V gene lookup returns CDR1 SGHRS and CDR2 YFSETQ. TCRdb keeps only in-frame clones here, not all; method: immunoSEQ multiplex PCR. The top ten hold approximately 0.45% of the sample, which has over 1.5 million clones, nearly 99% seen once. This sample is part of a study of shared clonotypes between healthy human individuals. Study-level information: CD4 naive cells filled three plates per donor, CD4 memory three, CD8 naive two and CD8 memory one.

General observations from the study: A reduction in generation probabilities was seen for non-shared clonotypes relative to those shared by all four donors.

Sequenced material: naive CD4+ T cells sorted from blood. Subset described: CD45RA+ positively selected. The V call is TRBV5-1, the J call TRBJ2-1; perhaps TRBD1 as D (7 bases). The sequence was collected from a man under 40 in good health. DNA of the CDR3: TGCGCCAGCAGCCCAGGGGGGAACAATGAGCAGTTCTTC. Translated, it gives CASSPGGNNEQFF.